A selection of T cell receptor beta chains follows, all from one sample in a study of blood T cell repertoires in COVID-19. Generated by immunoSEQ multiplex PCR, the TCRdb table keeps only in-frame clones and is missing some. The table shows some 150,000 clones, with about three quarters occurring only once. Input material: peripheral blood. All receptors come from a woman in her forties or fifties with active or convalescent COVID-19. CDR3s include the opening cysteine and the closing phenylalanine or tryptophan. Fields, in order: D gene, V gene, clone size, J gene, CDR3 DNA, CDR3 protein. D genes are given only for firm matches. The size of a clone is reported for some rows only, either as once, few or many, or as a class for expanded clones.

NA	TRBV28	many	TRBJ1-2	TGTGCCAGCAGCCCCGCCCTGGCCGTTTTGGAGCGCGGCTACACCTTC	CASSPALAVLERGYTF
NA	TRBV19	NA	TRBJ2-5	TGTGCCAGTAGCACAACTAGGAAAGAGACCCAGTACTTC	CASSTTRKETQYF
TRBD1	TRBV7-9	NA	TRBJ1-4	TGTGCCAGCAGCTCGGGACAGGGTGGTGAAAAACTGTTTTTT	CASSSGQGGEKLFF
NA	TRBV3-1/TRBV3-2	NA	TRBJ1-2	TGTGCCAGCAGCTCCGTGAGTACTGGCTACACCTTC	CASSSVSTGYTF
NA	TRBV7-6	NA	TRBJ1-3	TGTGCCAGCAGCTTAGCGAGACACGGAAACACCATATATTTT	CASSLARHGNTIYF
TRBD2	TRBV6-6	few	TRBJ2-7	TGTGCCAGCAGTTACTCGGCCGGGACTAGCGGGAGTCAGCAGTACTTC	CASSYSAGTSGSQQYF
TRBD1	TRBV10-3	few	TRBJ2-1	TGTGCCATCAGTGAGGACAGGGCAGGCAATGAGCAGTTCTTC	CAISEDRAGNEQFF
TRBD1	TRBV7-2	NA	TRBJ2-3	TGTGCCAGCAGCTTAAGGGGGCAGGGCACAGATACGCAGTATTTT	CASSLRGQGTDTQYF
NA	TRBV7-9	NA	TRBJ1-1	TGTGCCAGCAGCCCCCCGGGAAGCACTGAAGCTTTCTTT	CASSPPGSTEAFF
NA	TRBV3-1/TRBV3-2	NA	TRBJ2-1	TGTGCCAGCAGCCACGGTTTGAGGGGAGGAGTCTTC	CASSHGLRGGVF
NA	TRBV2	few	TRBJ1-1	TGTGCCAGCAGACGGCAGGGTTCGGGCACTGAAGCTTTCTTT	CASRRQGSGTEAFF
NA	TRBV3-1/TRBV3-2	NA	TRBJ2-5	TGTGCCAGCAGCCAGAGGGCAGAGACCCAGTACTTC	CASSQRAETQYF
NA	TRBV29-1	few	TRBJ1-2	TGCAGCGTTGAAGCACCAGACTATGGCTACACCTTC	CSVEAPDYGYTF
NA	TRBV7-2	NA	TRBJ2-1	TGTGCCAGCAGCTTTTTGGGCCTACGGTACAATGAGCAGTTCTTC	CASSFLGLRYNEQFF
TRBD1	TRBV5-1	NA	TRBJ2-2	TGCGCCAGCAGCTCGGGACAGGCGAACACCGGGGAGCTGTTTTTT	CASSSGQANTGELFF
NA	TRBV19	NA	TRBJ2-2	TGTGCCAGTAGTATCGGTAGCAGCACCGGGGAGCTGTTTTTT	CASSIGSSTGELFF
TRBD2	TRBV30	NA	TRBJ2-3	TGTGCCTGGAGTGGGGGTAGAACTAGCGGGGGCACAGATACGCAGTATTTT	CAWSGGRTSGGTDTQYF
NA	TRBV7-8	once	TRBJ2-7	TGTGCCAGCAGCAGAGGGGCTCTCGCCGAGCAGTATTTC	CASSRGALAEQYF
TRBD2	TRBV7-9	NA	TRBJ2-3	TGTGCCAGCAGCTTAGAAGCGGGAGGATTGGCAGATACGCAGTATTTT	CASSLEAGGLADTQYF
NA	TRBV6-5	NA	TRBJ2-7	TGTGCCAGCAGTTACTCCGGCAGGTACTACGAGCAGTACTTC	CASSYSGRYYEQYF
NA	TRBV9	NA	TRBJ2-4	TGTGCCAGCAGCCCCCCAGTGACCAAAAACATTCAGTACTTC	CASSPPVTKNIQYF
TRBD1	TRBV7-9	NA	TRBJ2-7	TGTGCCAGCAGCTTAGGGACAGGGGGCGAGCAGTACTTC	CASSLGTGGEQYF
NA	TRBV7-2	NA	TRBJ1-5	TGTGCCAGCAGCCCCGGGGGAGTTAATCAGCCCCAGCATTTT	CASSPGGVNQPQHF
TRBD1	TRBV2	NA	TRBJ1-2	TGTGCCAGCAGAGCGGCGACAGGGGGTTATGGCTACACCTTC	CASRAATGGYGYTF
TRBD1	TRBV7-8	NA	TRBJ1-5	TGTGCCAGCAGCGCCCGTCCCGAGACAGGGAACAATCAGCCCCAGCATTTT	CASSARPETGNNQPQHF
NA	TRBV7-2	NA	TRBJ1-6	TGTGCCAGCAGCTTAACGGGCAGGGCGGTGGATTCACCCCTCCACTTT	CASSLTGRAVDSPLHF
NA	TRBV6-2/TRBV6-3	NA	TRBJ1-2	TGTGCCAGCAGTTATCAGGGTGAGGACTATGGCTACACCTTC	CASSYQGEDYGYTF
NA	TRBV28	NA	TRBJ1-6	TGTGCCAGCAGGGGGAGGAGCTCCTATAATTCACCCCTCCACTTT	CASRGRSSYNSPLHF
NA	TRBV10-2	NA	TRBJ1-1	TGCGCCAGCAGTGAAGTGGGCCAGGGAGGATGGAACACTGAAGCTTTCTTT	CASSEVGQGGWNTEAFF
NA	TRBV6-4	NA	TRBJ1-4	TGTGCCAGCAGTGTTACCGGGGGAGACGAAAAACTGTTTTTT	CASSVTGGDEKLFF
TRBD1	TRBV4-3	NA	TRBJ2-1	TGCGCCAGCAGCCCCGGACAGGGTGGCAATGAGCAGTTCTTC	CASSPGQGGNEQFF
TRBD2	TRBV6-5	NA	TRBJ2-2	TGTGCCACCCTCCTCAGCGGGGGGGCCACCGGGGAGCTGTTTTTT	CATLLSGGATGELFF
NA	TRBV29-1	NA	TRBJ1-1	TGCAGCGTTGCCCAGGGCGGTTTGTTCACTGAAGCTTTCTTT	CSVAQGGLFTEAFF
NA	TRBV6-5	NA	TRBJ2-1	TGTGCCAGCAGTTACTCGATGAGTAGAGACTACAATGAGCAGTTCTTC	CASSYSMSRDYNEQFF
NA	TRBV18	NA	TRBJ1-2	TGTGCCAGCTCTCTTCTACAGGGTAATGATGGCTACACCTTC	CASSLLQGNDGYTF
NA	TRBV10-3	NA	TRBJ2-3	TGTGCCATCAGTGAGTCCGGAGTCGAAGATACGCAGTATTTT	CAISESGVEDTQYF
NA	TRBV6-6	NA	TRBJ2-7	TGTGCCAGCTCTTGGCAGGGGACCCACGAGCAGTACTTC	CASSWQGTHEQYF
TRBD1	TRBV20-1	NA	TRBJ2-7	TGCAGTGCTAGTCAGACAGGGAAGGCCCACGAGCAGTACTTC	CSASQTGKAHEQYF
TRBD2	TRBV27	NA	TRBJ2-1	TGTGCCAGCAGTTTAAAAGGACTAGCGGGTAGAGGGTACAATGAGCAGTTCTTC	CASSLKGLAGRGYNEQFF
NA	TRBV9	few	TRBJ2-2	TGTGCCAGCAGCGTACTCCAGGACACCGGGGAGCTGTTTTTT	CASSVLQDTGELFF
TRBD2	TRBV6-6	NA	TRBJ2-2	TGTGCCAGCAGTCACGCTCGGGGGGCCGGGGAGCTGTTTTTT	CASSHARGAGELFF
TRBD1	TRBV12-5	NA	TRBJ1-1	TGTGCTAGTGGTTTGCAGGGACAGGGGCGATTTTTTGATGAAGCTTTCTTT	CASGLQGQGRFFDEAFF
NA	TRBV6-5	NA	TRBJ1-1	TGTGCCAGCAGTTACTCCGGGACAAGGGCGGAAGCTTTCTTT	CASSYSGTRAEAFF
NA	TRBV7-9	NA	TRBJ2-3	TGTGCCAGCAGCGAACAGGGAGGGACAGATACGCAGTATTTT	CASSEQGGTDTQYF
TRBD1	TRBV4-1	once	TRBJ1-4	TGCGCCAGCAGCCAAGATGTAGGGGGACAGCCAAATGAAAAACTGTTTTTT	CASSQDVGGQPNEKLFF
NA	TRBV6-2/TRBV6-3	many	TRBJ1-5	TGTGCCAGCAGTTACGGGGCAGGACCCAGCAATCAGCCCCAGCATTTT	CASSYGAGPSNQPQHF
NA	TRBV3-1/TRBV3-2	NA	TRBJ2-1	TGTGCCAGCAGCCCCTCGGGGTCACGGAAACAGTTCTTC	CASSPSGSRKQFF
TRBD1	TRBV18	NA	TRBJ2-7	TGTGCCAGCTCACCAGACAGGGACCCCTACGAGCAGTACTTC	CASSPDRDPYEQYF
NA	TRBV28	once	TRBJ1-1	TGTGCCAGCACTGCATGGACACCGAGCACTGAAGCTTTCTTT	CASTAWTPSTEAFF
NA	TRBV7-9	NA	TRBJ2-5	TGTGCCAGCAGCTCCACGGGGGCGGGAGTGGGGCTCCAAGAGACCCAGTACTTC	CASSSTGAGVGLQETQYF